The subject of this entry is one TCR beta chain. Indicated treatment: roughly 20 received Ad26.COV2.S at low or high dose, single or two shots; 5 received placebo; per-sample allocation not given. Day 63 after the first injection of vaccine or placebo was the sampling time. CDR3 length: 13 amino acids. CDR1 and CDR2 from the germline V gene are MNHEY and SMNVEV (reference sequence). Trimming cost V 6 bases and J 11 bases, with 14 bases left between them. This record belongs to a study of Ad26.COV2.S vaccination and SARS-CoV-2 variants. Data came from immunoSEQ multiplex PCR; TCRdb stores just in-frame clones and leaves some out. The sample consists of some 340,000 clones, about 86% of them appearing once.

V is TRBV27 and J is TRBJ1-6, with D hard to call. This TCR was recovered from a person aged 18-60 years who received the Ad26.COV2.S COVID-19 vaccine or a placebo. Sequencing was performed on peripheral blood, taken in a trial of Ad26.COV2.S vaccine versus placebo. CDR3 sequence reads: CASSLERGPPLHF. CDR3 sequence (DNA): TGTGCCAGCAGCCTAGAGCGGGGTCCACCCCTCCACTTT.